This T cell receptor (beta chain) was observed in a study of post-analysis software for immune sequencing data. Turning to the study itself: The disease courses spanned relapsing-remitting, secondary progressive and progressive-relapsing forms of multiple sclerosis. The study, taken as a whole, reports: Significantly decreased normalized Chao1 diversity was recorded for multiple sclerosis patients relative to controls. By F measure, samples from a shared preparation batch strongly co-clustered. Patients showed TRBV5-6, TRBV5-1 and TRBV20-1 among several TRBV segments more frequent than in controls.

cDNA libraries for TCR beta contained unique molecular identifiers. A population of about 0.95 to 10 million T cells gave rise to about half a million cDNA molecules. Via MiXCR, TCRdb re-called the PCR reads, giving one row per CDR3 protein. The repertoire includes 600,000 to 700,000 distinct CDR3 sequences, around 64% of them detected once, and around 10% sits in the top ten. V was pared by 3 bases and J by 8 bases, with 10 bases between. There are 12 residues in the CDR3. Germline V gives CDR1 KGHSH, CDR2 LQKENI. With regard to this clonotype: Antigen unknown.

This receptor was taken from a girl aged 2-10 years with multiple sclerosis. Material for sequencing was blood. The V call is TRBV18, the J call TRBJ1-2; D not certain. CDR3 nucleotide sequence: TGTGCCAGCTCACCGTCCGGGGAAGGCTACACCTTC. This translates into CASSPSGEGYTF.